The 21 T cell receptor beta chains listed next were all sequenced from one sample in a study of immune evolution from preneoplasia to lung adenocarcinoma. The assay was immunoSEQ multiplex PCR, and TCRdb's table has in-frame clones only and misses some. Seen here are some 5,100 clones, roughly 72% observed once, and the top ten hold 6% to 7.5%. The sequenced sample was FFPE minimally invasive lung adenocarcinoma tissue. The source of these receptors is a person between 60 and 79 years old with lung adenocarcinoma.

This rearrangement joins TRBV6-1 to TRBJ1-2, with D maybe TRBD1 (5 bases). The CDR3 is 12 amino acids. Trimming stripped 3 bases from V and 8 bases from J, with 10 bases between. Germline CDR1 is MNHNS and CDR2 is SASEGT. The CDR3 DNA reads TGTGCCAGCAGTGAGCAGGGTCTGGGCTACACCTTC. Protein product: CASSEQGLGYTF.

The chain combines TRBV10-3 with TRBJ2-3; 10 nucleotides align to TRBD2. J gave up 2 bases and V 10 bases, and 6 bases lay outside the gene matches. Germline V gene data show CDR1 as ENHRY and CDR2 as SYGVKD. This CDR3 comprises 14 residues. The CDR3 reads CATKAGGNTDTQYF. The CDR3 nucleotides are TGTGCCACTAAAGCGGGAGGGAACACAGATACGCAGTATTTT.

The rearrangement uses TRBV19 and TRBJ2-5; TRBD2 might be the D (5 bases). Deletions cut 6 bases from V and 7 bases from J, with 12 bases between. The CDR3 covers 12 residues. The germline V gene encodes CDR1 LNHDA and CDR2 SQIVND (reference sequence). This CDR3 is CASRGGSGTQYF. The CDR3 DNA reads as TGTGCCAGTAGAGGCGGGTCCGGGACCCAGTACTTC.

This chain uses TRBV5-4 with TRBJ1-3; D might be TRBD1 (5 bases). Germline-derived CDR1 and CDR2 are SGHNT and YYREEE (reference sequence). The CDR3 consists of 15 residues. Trimming took 0 bases from V and 2 from J, leaving 9 bases between them. For the CDR3, the DNA is TGTGCCAGCAGCTTGGGGGCAGGGCCTGGAAACACCATATATTTT. Translating gives CASSLGAGPGNTIYF.

The chain has TRBV29-1 and TRBJ2-3; 9 positions match TRBD1. The germline V gene encodes CDR1 SQVTM and CDR2 ANQGSEA. Unmatched junction bases numbered 7, after V lost 6 bases and J lost 6 bases. The CDR3 totals 13 residues. Here the CDR3 reads CSVHRGPRDTQYF. For the CDR3, the DNA is TGCAGCGTACACAGGGGGCCGAGGGATACGCAGTATTTT.

The table lists this clone with a few counts. The rearrangement uses TRBV6-5 and TRBJ1-5, with D possibly matching TRBD1 (6 bases). From germline, CDR1 is MNHEY and CDR2 SVGAGI. The CDR3 sequence is 15 residues long. Between the trimmed V and J ends, which lost 5 bases and 6 bases, there was a span of 17 bases. The CDR3 region is CASSPRGVGFQPQHF. CDR3 bases: TGTGCCAGCAGTCCAAGGGGGGTAGGCTTTCAGCCCCAGCATTTT.

The chain recombines TRBV6-1 with TRBJ2-3; no definite D call. The V gene's germline CDR1 is MNHNS and CDR2 SASEGT. The CDR3 is 14 residues long. Deletions cut 5 bases from V and 2 bases from J, with 11 bases between. The CDR3 spells CASSLTGFTDTQYF. The DNA for the CDR3 is TGTGCCAGCAGTTTGACTGGTTTCACAGATACGCAGTATTTT.

The rearrangement links TRBV15 to TRBJ1-4; 7 bases are a match to TRBD1. The CDR3 runs 16 residues. Germline CDR1 and CDR2: LNHNV and YYDKDF (reference sequence). Trimming removed 0 bases from V and 8 bases from J; junction bases left unmatched: 9. The CDR3 coding sequence is TGTGCCACCAGCAGAGATAGAACAGGGGACGGGGAAAAACTGTTTTTT. Translation: CATSRDRTGDGEKLFF.

The gene calls are TRBV7-2 and TRBJ1-5; D uncertain. Germline V gene sequence: CDR1 SGHTA, CDR2 FQGNSA. The CDR3 is 14 residues long. V gave up 0 bases and J gave up 5 bases, with 8 bases separating them. The chain's CDR3 is CASSLAARDQPQHF. Here the CDR3 DNA reads TGTGCCAGCAGCTTAGCCGCCCGGGATCAGCCCCAGCATTTT. Drawing the rest from reference TRBV7-2 and TRBJ1-5, the complete variable domain is GAGVSQSPSNKVTEKGKDVELRCDPISGHTALYWYRQSLGQGLEFLIYFQGNSAPDKSGLPSDRFSAERTGGSVSTLTIQRTQQEDSAVYLCASSLAARDQPQHFGDGTRLSIL.

This chain uses TRBV2 with TRBJ1-1; D unclear. This CDR3 comprises 13 residues. Trimming removed 7 bases from V and 7 bases from J, with 16 bases in between. The V gene's germline CDR1 is SNHLY and CDR2 FYNNEI. The CDR3 DNA reads TGTGCCAGCACCTCGGTCAGGAAATTTGAAGCTTTCTTT. Translated: CASTSVRKFEAFF.

This clone appeared a single time. The J gene is TRBJ1-4, the V gene TRBV6-1; 8 nucleotides agree with TRBD1. Per germline, CDR1 MNHNS and CDR2 SASEGT. The CDR3 loop spans 13 amino acids. J lost 8 bases, V lost 7 bases, and 6 bases had no gene match. In nucleotides, the CDR3 is TGTGCCAGCAAGGACAGGGATAAAGAAAAACTGTTTTTT. This encodes CASKDRDKEKLFF.

This sequence joins TRBV15 and TRBJ2-3; 9 nucleotides line up with TRBD2. Germline V gene data show CDR1 as LNHNV and CDR2 as YYDKDF (reference sequence). The junction had 16 bases not matched to a gene; V was cut back by 0 bases and J by 3 bases. The CDR3 loop spans 20 amino acids. The DNA of the CDR3 is TGTGCCACCAGCAGAGATCTTCGCGGGAGGGTATTGTTTGGAACAGATACGCAGTATTTT. Translation: CATSRDLRGRVLFGTDTQYF.

The chain has TRBV7-9 and TRBJ2-1, with 7 bases identical to TRBD2. The CDR3 covers 15 residues. Germline assignment: CDR1 SEHNR and CDR2 FQNEAQ (reference sequence). V lost 8 bases, J lost 5 bases, and 12 bases stayed unmatched. CDR3 DNA: TGTGCCAGCGCGAGGCGGGAGCTTCAGGACAATGAGCAGTTCTTC. It translates to CASARRELQDNEQFF. Full variable domain (outside the CDR3, taken from reference TRBV7-9 and TRBJ2-1): DTGVSQNPRHKITKRGQNVTFRCDPISEHNRLYWYRQTLGQGPEFLTYFQNEAQLEKSRLLSDRFSAERPKGSFSTLEIQRTEQGDSAMYLCASARRELQDNEQFFGPGTRLTVL.

V gene TRBV5-1 combines with J gene TRBJ2-3, with D uncertain. This CDR3 has 13 amino acids. CDR1 and CDR2 (germline): SGHRS, YFSETQ. V lost 1 base, J lost 1 base, and 4 bases lay in between. The DNA of the CDR3 is TGCGCCAGCAGCTTGTTGCGCACAGATACGCAGTATTTT. It yields the protein CASSLLRTDTQYF.

CDR3 sequence: CASSPEGQGAQPQHF. For the CDR3, the DNA is TGTGCCAGTAGTCCAGAGGGACAGGGCGCTCAGCCCCAGCATTTT. The chain couples TRBV19 to TRBJ1-5, with 9 bases that match TRBD1. Germline CDR1 LNHDA, CDR2 SQIVND (reference sequence). V lost 5 bases, J lost 6 bases, and 8 bases stayed unmatched. The CDR3 totals 15 residues.

This chain links TRBV2 with TRBJ1-1; a weak D match, TRBD1 (5 bases). Trimming removed 5 bases from V and 11 bases from J, with 12 bases in between. CDR3 length: 11 residues. CDR1 and CDR2 from the germline V gene are SNHLY and FYNNEI. The CDR3 coding sequence is TGTGCCAGCAGTCTTACCTGGGACGCTTTCTTT. This codes for CASSLTWDAFF.

The chain carries TRBV10-1 and TRBJ2-3; a possible D gene is TRBD1 (6 bases). Germline V lookup: CDR1 WNHNN, CDR2 SYGVQD (reference sequence). The V and J ends lost 6 bases and 2 bases respectively, with 9 bases between them. This CDR3 is 13 amino acids long. As DNA, the CDR3 is TGCGCCAGCAGACAGGGTATCACAGATACGCAGTATTTT. Protein product: CASRQGITDTQYF.

J is TRBJ2-4 and V is TRBV7-9, with TRBD1 as a possible D gene (6 bases). CDR1 SEHNR and CDR2 FQNEAQ come from the germline V gene (reference sequence). This CDR3 is 18 amino acids long. V lost 4 bases, J lost 0 bases, and 19 bases lay in between. The CDR3 DNA is TGTGCCAGCAGCTCCTTTAGTGTCTCGGACAGAGCCAAAAACATTCAGTACTTC. Translated: CASSSFSVSDRAKNIQYF.

The chain couples TRBV7-9 to TRBJ2-1; D is uncertain. Per the germline V gene, CDR1 is SEHNR and CDR2 is FQNEAQ (reference sequence). CDR3 length: 11 residues. V was shortened by 1 base and J by 12 bases, with 7 bases between the two germline ends. CDR3 loop: CASSLGPWQFF. As DNA, the CDR3 is TGTGCCAGCAGCTTAGGTCCCTGGCAGTTCTTC. The whole variable domain, filled in from reference TRBV7-9 and TRBJ2-1, reads DTGVSQNPRHKITKRGQNVTFRCDPISEHNRLYWYRQTLGQGPEFLTYFQNEAQLEKSRLLSDRFSAERPKGSFSTLEIQRTEQGDSAMYLCASSLGPWQFFGPGTRLTVL.

This clone showed up just a few times. Compared with germline, one end of the junction differs, possibly owing to a read error. The chain links TRBV13 to TRBJ2-1; a weak D match, TRBD2 (5 bases). This CDR3 has 13 amino acids. Germline V lookup: CDR1 PRHDT, CDR2 FYEKMQ (reference sequence). The CDR3 is CASSLGAGNEQFF. The DNA of the CDR3 is TGTGCCAGCAGCCTAGGCGCGGGTAATGAGCAGTTCTTC.

The chain's CDR3 is CARGLAGSGREQYF. CDR3 in DNA: TGTGCCAGGGGACTAGCGGGATCGGGGCGCGAGCAGTACTTC. This chain joins TRBV2 and TRBJ2-7; 13 nucleotides match TRBD2. Looked up from germline, CDR1 is SNHLY and CDR2 is FYNNEI. V shed 9 bases and J 6 bases; nucleotides not matched to a gene: 8. This CDR3 region has 14 residues.